A single sample is the source of the 3 T cell receptor beta chains below, sequenced in a study of cytomegalovirus exposure and HLA in healthy donors. 13 Jbeta primers and 60 Vbeta primers were used for the PCR. Some clones are missing from TCRdb's copy, which holds only in-frame ones; the method was immunoSEQ multiplex PCR. Of roughly 200,000 clones detected, around 77% appear once; the ten largest clones hold roughly 3%. The sequenced sample consisted of PBMCs. The receptors were gathered from a woman between 25 and 40 years old in good health and CMV-seronegative.

The chain has TRBV10-2 and TRBJ1-6; 10 nucleotides line up with TRBD1. The germline gives CDR1 WSHSY, CDR2 SAAADI. V was pared by 7 bases and J by 8 bases, with 5 bases of the junction left unmatched. CDR3 length equals 14 residues. CDR3 in amino acids: CASTRGQGDSPLHF. In nucleotides, the CDR3 is TGCGCCAGCACCCGAGGACAGGGGGATTCACCCCTCCACTTT.

The gene calls are TRBV28 and TRBJ1-1, with 8 bases matching TRBD1. This CDR3 is 16 amino acids long. After removal of 5 bases from V and 7 bases from J, the junction contained 15 bases not matched to a gene. Germline CDR1 MDHEN, CDR2 SYDVKM. CDR3 amino acids: CASSPRPDRVQFEAFF. The CDR3 coding sequence is TGTGCCAGCAGTCCCAGGCCGGACAGGGTCCAATTTGAAGCTTTCTTT.

V usage is TRBV4-2 and J usage is TRBJ2-7; 8 positions match TRBD2. With V trimmed by 2 bases and J by 4 bases, 7 bases remained unmatched. CDR1 and CDR2 (germline): LGHNA, YNFKEQ. CDR3 size: 15 residues. The CDR3 DNA follows: TGTGCCAGCAGCCAATCGGGAGGGCCCTATTACGAGCAGTACTTC. Translating gives CASSQSGGPYYEQYF.